A selection of T cell receptor beta chains follows, all from one sample in a study of T cell repertoires in ileal Crohn's disease. Produced via immunoSEQ multiplex PCR; TCRdb's table is partial and in-frame only. Of roughly 9,200 clones listed, 79% are singletons. Sequenced material: ileal tissue. The receptors shown here come from an adult with Crohn's disease. The CDR3 runs from the conserved cysteine through the conserved F or W. A D gene is named only where the DNA matches it firmly. Some rows mark clone size as missing; the rest say once, few, many or name a class of expanded clone.

cdr3_nt cdr3_aa clone_size d_call cdr3_length j_call v_call
TGTGCCAGCATCATTGGACTAGTAACAGATACGCAGTATTTT CASIIGLVTDTQYF few TRBD2 14 TRBJ2-3 TRBV6-5
TGTGCCATCAGGGAGGACAGGGGGCCGCAGTATTTT CAIREDRGPQYF once TRBD1 12 TRBJ2-3 TRBV10-3
TGCGCCAGCAGCGCGGGCGGTTTGAACACTGAAGCTTTCTTT CASSAGGLNTEAFF . . 14 TRBJ1-1 TRBV5-1
TGTGCCAGCAGCTTAGCGGGACAGGGCCATGGCTACACCTTC CASSLAGQGHGYTF once TRBD1 14 TRBJ1-2 TRBV7-9
TGTGCCAGCAGCTTACAGGGCCCCTCCTATGGCTACACCTTC CASSLQGPSYGYTF once . 14 TRBJ1-2 TRBV7-9
TGCGCCAGCAGCTCGAGACTCTTATCCGGGGAGCTGTTTTTT CASSSRLLSGELFF . . 14 TRBJ2-2 TRBV5-1
TGCAGTGCGCTTCTAGGAGCCGAGCAGTACTTC CSALLGAEQYF once . 11 TRBJ2-7 TRBV20-1
TGTGCCAGCAGTTACGTTCCAGGGGACCCCTACTACGAGCAGTACTTC CASSYVPGDPYYEQYF . . 16 TRBJ2-7 TRBV6-5
TGTGCCATCAGCCCTAGCTCATGGAACACCGGGGAGCTGTTTTTT CAISPSSWNTGELFF . . 15 TRBJ2-2 TRBV10-3
TGTGCCAGCAGCCCCTCCCTGGATAGCGGTAATGAGCAGTTCTTC CASSPSLDSGNEQFF . . 15 TRBJ2-1 TRBV11-3
TGTGCCATCAGTGAGTCGAATATAGGGGGCTCCTACAATGAGCAGTTCTTC CAISESNIGGSYNEQFF . . 17 TRBJ2-1 TRBV10-3
TGTGCCACCGCCAGGGCGAATGAAAAACTGTTTTTT CATARANEKLFF . . 12 TRBJ1-4 TRBV15
TGTGCCAGCAGCCCGGTCCTAGCGGGGCAGGACAATGAGCAGTTCTTC CASSPVLAGQDNEQFF . TRBD2 16 TRBJ2-1 TRBV5-4
TGTGCCAGCAGCCCAACTTCAGGTTTCGGTGGAGAGACCCAGTACTTC CASSPTSGFGGETQYF few . 16 TRBJ2-5 TRBV11-2
TGTGCCTGGAGTGTAAACAGAATGAACACTGAAGCTTTCTTT CAWSVNRMNTEAFF few . 14 TRBJ1-1 TRBV30
TGTGCCAGCAGCTTGTCCGGGATAAGCTCCTACGAGCAGTACTTC CASSLSGISSYEQYF . . 15 TRBJ2-7 TRBV5-6
TGCGCCAGCAGCTTGGGTGGCGGGGTTGAGTTCTGGTGGCAGAGGGCCTACAATGAGCAGTTCTTC CASSLGGGVEFWWQRAYNEQFF . . 22 TRBJ2-1 TRBV5-1
TGTGCCAGCACGTCTTATGAGGGGACTAGTTTTGGAGAGACCCAGTACTTC CASTSYEGTSFGETQYF once TRBD2 17 TRBJ2-5 TRBV11-1
TGTGCCAGCAGTTACGGGGCCGGGAGGGGACGAAACACCATATATTTT CASSYGAGRGRNTIYF . . 16 TRBJ1-3 TRBV6-5
TGTGCCAGTAGTACCGGGACAGGGTTGGGCTCTGGGGCCAACGTCCTGACTTTC CASSTGTGLGSGANVLTF . TRBD1 18 TRBJ2-6 TRBV19
TGTGCCACAGGGAGAAGTATGAACACTGAAGCTTTCTTT CATGRSMNTEAFF . . 13 TRBJ1-1 TRBV15
TGTGCCAGCAGTGGGACAGGGATAGCTTTCTTT CASSGTGIAFF few TRBD1 11 TRBJ1-1 TRBV6-1
TGTGCCAGCAGTGCGAACAGGGCCGAGGGCTACACCTTC CASSANRAEGYTF . . 13 TRBJ1-2 TRBV6-4
TGTGCCAGTAGTAGGGACAGGGCCTCCTACGAGCAGTACTTC CASSRDRASYEQYF . TRBD1 14 TRBJ2-7 TRBV19
TGTGCCAGCAGCTCGCCCGGGACAGGGGGCATGTCAACTGAAGCTTTCTTT CASSSPGTGGMSTEAFF . TRBD1 17 TRBJ1-1 TRBV5-4
TGTGCCAGCAGCCCCAGGGCCTACACTGAAGCTTTCTTT CASSPRAYTEAFF . . 13 TRBJ1-1 TRBV27
TGTGCCAGCAGCGTAGGCGGGACTGGCCAAGAGACCCAGTACTTC CASSVGGTGQETQYF once . 15 TRBJ2-5 TRBV9
TGTGCCAGCAGCTACGGGACAGCAAGTTCACCCCTCCACTTT CASSYGTASSPLHF . TRBD1 14 TRBJ1-6 TRBV27
TGTGCAGTGGGGACAGTGCTTCATGAAAAACTGTTTTTT CAVGTVLHEKLFF . TRBD1 13 TRBJ1-4 TRBV19
TGTGCCAGCTCACCACATAAACGGGACGAGCAGTACTTC CASSPHKRDEQYF . . 13 TRBJ2-7 TRBV18
TGTGCCAGCTCCAAGGGGGCAGTGGATTTGCTAGCTTTCTTT CASSKGAVDLLAFF . TRBD1 14 TRBJ1-1 TRBV18
TGTGCCAGCAGCTTAGTTATATTGCGGAGGGATACCACAGATACGCAGTATTTT CASSLVILRRDTTDTQYF few . 18 TRBJ2-3 TRBV7-2
TGTGCCAGTAGTAGGGGGGAAGCCTACGAGCAGTACTTC CASSRGEAYEQYF . . 13 TRBJ2-7 TRBV19
TGTGCCAGCAGCGGGACAGACACAGATACGCAGTATTTT CASSGTDTDTQYF . TRBD1 13 TRBJ2-3 TRBV6-4
TGTGCCAGCAGTGTGTCGCAGGGGGGCTACGAGCAGTACTTC CASSVSQGGYEQYF . . 14 TRBJ2-7 TRBV6-1
TGCGCCAGCAGCCAAGGGGGTAGCGGGGGGGCGGATGAGCAGTTCTTC CASSQGGSGGADEQFF . TRBD2 16 TRBJ2-1 TRBV4-3
TGTGCCAGTAGCAGATCAGCCGGGGAGCTGTTTTTT CASSRSAGELFF . . 12 TRBJ2-2 TRBV19
TGTGCCAGCTCGCGGGACAGGTATAATTCACCCCTCCACTTT CASSRDRYNSPLHF . TRBD1 14 TRBJ1-6 TRBV18
TGTGCCAGTAAAGCCGGGACAGGGTCCGGAAAACTGTTTTTT CASKAGTGSGKLFF . TRBD1 14 TRBJ1-4 TRBV19
TGTGCCTGGAGTGTACAGGGCGGATACTACAATGAGCAGTTCTTC CAWSVQGGYYNEQFF . . 15 TRBJ2-1 TRBV30
TGTGCCAGCAGCCCGACAGGGAGAACTAATGAAAAACTGTTTTTT CASSPTGRTNEKLFF . TRBD1 15 TRBJ1-4 TRBV5-5
TGTGCCAGCAGCTTATCTCCGGGGGCTGGACTAGCAGATGAGCAGTTCTTC CASSLSPGAGLADEQFF . TRBD2 17 TRBJ2-1 TRBV11-2
TGTGCCAGCAGCGCCCTGAATGGCCTCACAGATACGCAGTATTTT CASSALNGLTDTQYF . . 15 TRBJ2-3 TRBV9
TGTGCCAGCAGCGTAGGAGGCGGGGGACAGGGGATGGACGAGCAGTACTTC CASSVGGGGQGMDEQYF . TRBD1 17 TRBJ2-7 TRBV9
TGTGCCAGCAGCTTCACGTGGCTTGAGCAGTTCTTC CASSFTWLEQFF . . 12 TRBJ2-1 TRBV7-9
TGCGCCAGCAGCCAGCCTCCGGGACAGGGCGGCGAGCAGTACTTC CASSQPPGQGGEQYF . TRBD1 15 TRBJ2-7 TRBV4-1
TGTGCCAGCAGTCTAGCGGGGTGGAACGAGCAGTACTTC CASSLAGWNEQYF . TRBD2 13 TRBJ2-7 TRBV27
TGTGCCAGCAGCGTCTTAGCGGGAGGAAATGAGCAGTTCTTC CASSVLAGGNEQFF . TRBD2 14 TRBJ2-1 TRBV9
TGTGCCTGGAGTCCAGGGCAGGGTGGCTACACCTTC CAWSPGQGGYTF . . 12 TRBJ1-2 TRBV30
TGTGCTAGTGGTTTTGACAGGGGCTACGAGCAGTACTTC CASGFDRGYEQYF . TRBD1 13 TRBJ2-7 TRBV12-5
TGTGCCAGCAGTCAACCCTCAAGCGGGAACCAAGAGACCCAGTACTTC CASSQPSSGNQETQYF . TRBD2 16 TRBJ2-5 TRBV2
TGTGCCAGCAGCTTAACTAGCGGGGGGGCAGTTACTTACAATGAGCAGTTCTTC CASSLTSGGAVTYNEQFF . TRBD2 18 TRBJ2-1 TRBV7-9
TGTGCCAGCAATAGTGGGCTAGCGAACGGGGAGCTGTTTTTT CASNSGLANGELFF few . 14 TRBJ2-2 TRBV6-5
TGTGCCAGTACCCCACACTCAAGCGGCCCCTACAATGAGCAGTTCTTC CASTPHSSGPYNEQFF . . 16 TRBJ2-1 TRBV19
TGTGCCAGTAGTATGGGACATACGGCCTCGGGGGCCAACGTCCTGACTTTC CASSMGHTASGANVLTF . . 17 TRBJ2-6 TRBV19
TGTGCCAGCTCCTACATTCAGGGGGCCCTCGGGGAGCTGTTTTTT CASSYIQGALGELFF . TRBD1 15 TRBJ2-2 TRBV18
TGTGCCAGCAGTTATCTAGCGGGCTACGAGCAGTACTTC CASSYLAGYEQYF . TRBD2 13 TRBJ2-7 TRBV6-6
TGTGCCAGCAGCGAGACAGAGAATCAGCCCCAGCATTTT CASSETENQPQHF . . 13 TRBJ1-5 TRBV9
TGTGCCAGCAGTGAAAACGCAGGGACAGGTCATCAGCCCCAGCATTTT CASSENAGTGHQPQHF . TRBD1 16 TRBJ1-5 TRBV6-1